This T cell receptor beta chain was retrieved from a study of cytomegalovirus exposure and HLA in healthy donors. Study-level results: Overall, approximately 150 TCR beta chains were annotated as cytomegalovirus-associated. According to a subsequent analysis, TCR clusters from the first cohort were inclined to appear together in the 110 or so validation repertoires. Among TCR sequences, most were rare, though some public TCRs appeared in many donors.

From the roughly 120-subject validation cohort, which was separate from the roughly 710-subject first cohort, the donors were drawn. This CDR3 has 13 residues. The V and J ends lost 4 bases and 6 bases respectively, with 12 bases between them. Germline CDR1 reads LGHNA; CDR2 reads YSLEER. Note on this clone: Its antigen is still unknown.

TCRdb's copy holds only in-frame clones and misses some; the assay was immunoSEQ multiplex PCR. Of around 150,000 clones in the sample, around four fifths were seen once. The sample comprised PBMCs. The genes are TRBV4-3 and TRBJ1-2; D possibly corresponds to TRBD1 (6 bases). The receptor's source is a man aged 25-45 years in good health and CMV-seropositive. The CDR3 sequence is CASSRGQKNGYTF. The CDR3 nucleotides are TGCGCCAGCAGCCGGGGGCAGAAAAATGGCTACACCTTC.